The clone carrying this TCR beta chain was recorded a few times. Its antigen is unknown. These data are taken from a study of CD8 T cells in ankylosing spondylitis. One entry per CDR3 protein results from TCRdb running MiXCR on the 5' RACE reads. Of about 800,000 distinct CDR3 sequences in the sample, 12% were seen once. Study-wide findings and caveats: Among TCR beta sequences, a motif of under ten highly homologous variants appeared characteristic of ankylosing spondylitis blood.

This sequence was found in a male donor with ankylosing spondylitis. The sample comprised blood, either unsorted or a sorted T cell fraction (not recorded which).

CDR3: CASIKDRAYLNTEAFF. The CDR3 DNA follows: TGTGCCAGCATAAAGGACAGAGCTTACTTGAACACTGAAGCTTTCTTT. The chain links TRBV12-3 or TRBV12-4 to TRBJ1-1; D may be TRBD1 (6 bases). Deletions cut 7 bases from V and 0 bases from J, with 18 bases between. This CDR3 contains 16 residues.